The 2 T cell receptor beta chains given below trace back to one sample, sequenced in a study of CD8 T cells in ankylosing spondylitis. TCRdb re-called the 5' RACE reads with MiXCR, one entry per CDR3 protein. Among about 800,000 distinct CDR3 sequences listed, approximately 12% were seen once. Study-level points and caveats: Ankylosing spondylitis blood seemed to carry a telltale TCR beta motif made of under 10 highly homologous variants.

The antigens of these receptors remain unknown. The sequenced sample was blood, either unsorted or a sorted T cell fraction (not recorded which). The receptor set was obtained from a male donor with ankylosing spondylitis.

This clonotype turned up a few times. This chain links TRBV7-2 with TRBJ2-5; TRBD1 matches at 9 bases. Losses at the gene ends were 3 bases for V and 11 bases for J; bases not matched to a gene: 16. Germline-derived CDR1 and CDR2 are SGHTA and FQGNSA. The CDR3 is 16 residues long. CDR3 amino acids: CASSLPYLPGQGRQYF. CDR3 nucleotide sequence: TGTGCCAGCAGCTTGCCCTATCTACCGGGACAGGGTAGGCAGTACTTC.

In this sample, this clonotype turned up a few times. This chain joins TRBV7-9 and TRBJ2-7; D not resolved. Germline loops: CDR1 SEHNR, CDR2 FQNEAQ (reference sequence). V lost 3 bases to trimming and J lost 2 bases, with 8 bases between them. The CDR3 has 13 amino acids. The CDR3 is CASSFFPAYEQYF. In DNA form, the CDR3 reads TGTGCCAGCAGCTTCTTTCCGGCCTACGAGCAGTACTTC.